This entry describes one TCR beta chain. In the authors' workflow: The assay estimated nucleated cells by amplifying reference gene primers. The protocol was immunoSEQ multiplex PCR, while the TCRdb copy is restricted to in-frame clones and leaves out a portion. V and J calls plus clone size are reproduced from that table; the DNA served to infer D and trimming. The repertoire holds 250,000 or so clones, with about 91% as singletons. These data come from a study of blood T cell repertoires in COVID-19. Study summary: T cells, B-cell-depleted T cells, or PBMCs provided the cDNA or gDNA that served as material.

Enrolled during active infection, Seattle patients were then followed longitudinally. The CDR3 covers 12 residues. In germline, CDR1 is MDHEN, CDR2 SYDVKM. The ends lost 8 bases at V and 3 bases at J; junction bases unmatched: 0. The genes are TRBV28 and TRBJ2-1, with TRBD2 matching 8 bases. This TCR derives from a woman in her twenties or thirties with COVID-19, enrolled during active disease. Sequencing was done on a sample of peripheral blood. The CDR3 loop is CASAGGYNEQFF. The CDR3 region has the DNA TGTGCCAGCGCGGGGGGCTACAATGAGCAGTTCTTC.